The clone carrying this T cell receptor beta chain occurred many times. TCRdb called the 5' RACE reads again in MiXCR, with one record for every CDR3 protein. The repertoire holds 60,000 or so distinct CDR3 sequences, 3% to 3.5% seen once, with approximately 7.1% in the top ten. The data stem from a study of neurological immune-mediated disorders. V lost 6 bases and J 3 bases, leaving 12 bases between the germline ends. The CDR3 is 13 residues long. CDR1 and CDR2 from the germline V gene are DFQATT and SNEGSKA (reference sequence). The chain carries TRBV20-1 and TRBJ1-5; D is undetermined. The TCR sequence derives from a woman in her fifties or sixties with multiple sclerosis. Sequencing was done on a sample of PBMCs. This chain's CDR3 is CSAKDTVNQPQHF. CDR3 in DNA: TGCAGTGCGAAAGACACGGTCAATCAGCCCCAGCATTTT.